This is a list of T cell receptor beta chains from one sample in a study of spatial heterogeneity in lung cancer. TCRdb passed the 5' RACE reads through MiXCR, listing each CDR3 protein once. This table holds 10,000 or so distinct CDR3 sequences, around 8.4% found once. Sequencing was performed on lung tumor tissue, taken at surgery. These receptors all stem from a male donor with early-stage non-small cell lung cancer. The CDR3 runs from the conserved cysteine through the conserved F or W. D genes are given only for firm matches. Clone size is stated in some rows and not others, as once, few, many or a class when expanded.

D gene,clone size,J gene,V gene,CDR3 protein,CDR3 DNA
-,few,TRBJ2-3,TRBV4-2,CASSLLDFWAGTDTQYF,TGTGCCAGCAGCCTACTCGACTTCTGGGCGGGCACAGATACGCAGTATTTT
-,many,TRBJ2-5,TRBV6-5,CASSYQRPDRAFKETQYF,TGTGCCAGCAGTTACCAAAGGCCGGACAGAGCTTTCAAAGAGACCCAGTACTTC
TRBD1,many,TRBJ1-1,TRBV7-6,CASSIDRGAEAFF,TGTGCCAGCAGCATCGACAGGGGGGCTGAAGCTTTCTTT
-,once,TRBJ2-7,TRBV6-5,CASSYSGQDYEQYF,TGTGCCAGCAGTTACTCGGGACAAGATTACGAGCAGTACTTC
TRBD1,many,TRBJ2-7,TRBV5-4,CASSDRVGLYEQYF,TGTGCCAGCAGCGACAGGGTCGGGTTGTACGAGCAGTACTTC
-,medium-sized,TRBJ2-7,TRBV7-6,CASSLLPLSYEQYF,TGTGCCAGCAGCTTGTTACCGTTATCCTACGAGCAGTACTTC
TRBD1,few,TRBJ1-4,TRBV12-3/TRBV12-4,CASSLRGGTGRAEKLFF,TGTGCCAGCAGTTTACGTGGAGGGACAGGGAGGGCTGAAAAACTGTTTTTT
-,medium-sized,TRBJ1-2,TRBV6-1,CASRVQGVGEIGYTF,TGTGCCAGCCGGGTACAGGGAGTTGGGGAAATTGGCTACACCTTC
TRBD1,many,TRBJ2-4,TRBV4-2,CASSQGPKGARGNIQYF,TGTGCCAGCAGCCAAGGGCCGAAGGGGGCTCGGGGAAACATTCAGTACTTC
-,many,TRBJ1-1,TRBV5-1,CASSLGQGRRETEAFF,TGCGCCAGCAGCTTGGGGCAGGGAAGGAGGGAGACTGAAGCTTTCTTT
-,many,TRBJ2-7,TRBV3-1,CASSPGRGRGIEQYF,TGTGCCAGCAGCCCGGGCCGGGGCCGAGGTATCGAGCAGTACTTC
-,-,TRBJ2-3,TRBV20-1,CSARAASGGGDTDTQYF,TGCAGTGCTAGGGCGGCTAGCGGAGGGGGTGACACAGATACGCAGTATTTT
-,many,TRBJ1-1,TRBV6-2/TRBV6-3,CASSYIAPTEAFF,TGTGCCAGCAGTTACATCGCCCCCACTGAAGCTTTCTTT
-,few,TRBJ2-7,TRBV29-1,CSVGETYEQYF,TGCAGCGTAGGGGAGACCTACGAGCAGTACTTC
-,-,TRBJ1-4,TRBV5-1,CASSLAQGMGTNEKLFF,TGCGCCAGCAGCTTGGCCCAGGGTATGGGGACTAATGAAAAACTGTTTTTT
-,many,TRBJ2-4,TRBV16,CASSQSPIQYF,TGTGCCAGCAGCCAATCGCCCATTCAGTACTTC
-,many,TRBJ2-5,TRBV5-1,CASSLETGIGETQYF,TGCGCCAGCAGCTTGGAAACCGGAATCGGGGAGACCCAGTACTTC
-,many,TRBJ2-1,TRBV5-5,CASSGSAREYEQFF,TGTGCCAGCAGCGGAAGTGCCCGAGAATATGAGCAGTTCTTC
TRBD1,medium-sized,TRBJ1-2,TRBV19,CASIDLGQGTIF,TGTGCCAGTATCGATTTGGGACAGGGAACCATCTTC
TRBD1,medium-sized,TRBJ1-5,TRBV27,CASSRGQGYQPQHF,TGTGCCAGCAGTCGCGGACAGGGCTATCAGCCCCAGCATTTT
-,many,TRBJ2-1,TRBV11-2,CASSLDVGLPYNEQFF,TGTGCCAGCAGCTTAGACGTCGGGCTACCCTACAATGAGCAGTTCTTC
TRBD2,few,TRBJ2-1,TRBV20-1,CSAQGFGREGYNEQFF,TGCAGTGCCCAGGGTTTTGGGCGGGAGGGATACAATGAGCAGTTCTTC
TRBD2,-,TRBJ2-3,TRBV20-1,CSAPGLAGEGVSTDTQYF,TGCAGTGCTCCGGGACTAGCGGGAGAAGGGGTTAGCACAGATACGCAGTATTTT
TRBD2,many,TRBJ2-1,TRBV7-3,CASSFGLAGNNEQFF,TGTGCCAGCAGCTTTGGACTAGCGGGAAACAATGAGCAGTTCTTC
-,many,TRBJ2-3,TRBV15,CATSRADTQYF,TGTGCCACCAGCAGAGCAGATACGCAGTATTTT
-,many,TRBJ2-7,TRBV7-9,CATRQTQYEQYF,TGTGCCACCCGACAGACTCAATACGAGCAGTACTTC
TRBD2,-,TRBJ2-1,TRBV12-3/TRBV12-4,CASSRRGLADEQFF,TGTGCCAGCAGCCGACGCGGACTAGCTGATGAGCAGTTCTTC